What follows is one TCR beta chain and its context. Sequenced by immunoSEQ multiplex PCR; TCRdb stores in-frame clones only, minus some. The top ten clones hold nearly 0.75% of a sample with 20,000 to 30,000 clones, around 89% of them seen once. Trimming removed 6 bases from V and 0 bases from J, with 5 bases in between. Germline loops: CDR1 SEHNR, CDR2 FQNEAQ (reference sequence). This CDR3 has 13 residues. The source of the sample is a study of T cell changes during pregnancy in multiple sclerosis. Sequencing was performed on CD4+ T cells from peripheral blood mononuclear cells, taken in the first trimester of pregnancy. The sequence derives from a female donor in good health, enrolled as a control in a pregnancy study. This chain joins TRBV7-9 and TRBJ2-2; D remains unclear. The CDR3, as DNA: TGTGCCAGCAGTCGCGCGAACACCGGGGAGCTGTTTTTT. Amino acids: CASSRANTGELFF. The full variable domain, its missing parts supplied by reference TRBV7-9 and TRBJ2-2, is DTGVSQNPRHKITKRGQNVTFRCDPISEHNRLYWYRQTLGQGPEFLTYFQNEAQLEKSRLLSDRFSAERPKGSFSTLEIQRTEQGDSAMYLCASSRANTGELFFGEGSRLTVL.